These 30 T cell receptor beta chains were sequenced from one sample in a study of cytomegalovirus exposure and HLA in healthy donors. PCR amplification relied on 60 Vbeta primers (plus 13 Jbeta primers). Measured with immunoSEQ multiplex PCR; TCRdb has only the in-frame clones, and not every one. The sample contains about 210,000 clones, roughly 82% of which appear only once. Sample: PBMCs. The source is a man aged 40-50 years in good health and CMV-seropositive.

With respect to this clone: The sample carries other DNA sequences with the same CDR3. The chain employs TRBV9 and TRBJ1-1; the D is unclear. The CDR3 sequence is 13 residues long. The V end lost 0 bases, the J end lost 4 bases, and 7 bases lay between the germline ends. CDR1 is SGDLS, CDR2 YYNGEE, per germline. DNA for the CDR3: TGTGCCAGCAGCGTAGGACGAGGCACTGAAGCTTTCTTT. It specifies CASSVGRGTEAFF.

V and J are TRBV30 and TRBJ2-7, with TRBD1 identical over 8 bases. Germline V gives CDR1 GTSNPN, CDR2 SVGIG (reference sequence). Losses at the gene ends were 3 bases for V and 12 bases for J; bases not matched to a gene: 7. This CDR3 region has 11 residues. DNA of the CDR3: TGTGCCTGGAGGCGGACAGGGAGACTGTACGTC. Residues: CAWRRTGRLYV.

This clone was observed a handful of times. V is TRBV6-5 and J is TRBJ2-1, with TRBD2 as a possible D gene (5 bases). The CDR3 has 13 amino acids. Per germline, CDR1 MNHEY and CDR2 SVGAGI. Trimming cost V 4 bases and J 7 bases, with 11 bases left between them. The CDR3 DNA reads as TGTGCCAGCAGTTCACTAGGTGTTAATGAGCAGTTCTTC. Protein: CASSSLGVNEQFF.

The rearrangement uses TRBV5-1 and TRBJ2-3; tentative D call: TRBD1 (6 bases). Germline V lookup: CDR1 SGHRS, CDR2 YFSETQ. V lost 2 bases and J 0 bases, leaving 10 bases between the germline ends. This CDR3 comprises 15 residues. CDR3: CASSFAGQSTDTQYF. For the CDR3, the DNA is TGCGCCAGCAGCTTTGCCGGACAGAGCACAGATACGCAGTATTTT.

This chain connects TRBV18 to TRBJ1-1; D perhaps matches TRBD1 (6 bases). Trimming stripped 6 bases from V and 3 bases from J, with 11 bases between. From germline, CDR1 is KGHSH and CDR2 LQKENI. The CDR3 sequence is 13 residues long. CDR3 DNA: TGTGCCAGCTCCACAGGGATATACACTGAAGCTTTCTTT. Residues: CASSTGIYTEAFF.

V usage is TRBV7-2 and J usage is TRBJ2-1, with 7 positions matching TRBD2. The length of the CDR3 is 14 residues. V shed 3 bases and J 7 bases; nucleotides not matched to a gene: 6. In germline, CDR1 is SGHTA, CDR2 FQGNSA. Here the CDR3 DNA reads TGTGCCAGCAGCTTTGGTGGGAGGGCGAATGAGCAGTTCTTC. As protein: CASSFGGRANEQFF.

The V call is TRBV18, the J call TRBJ2-5; no definite D call. The CDR3 covers 14 residues. CDR1 and CDR2 (germline): KGHSH, LQKENI. The V end was cut by 0 bases, the J end by 7 bases, with 12 bases between. DNA for the CDR3: TGTGCCAGCTCACCACCGGAGCCCGATGGGACCCAGTACTTC. Its protein is CASSPPEPDGTQYF.

The chain has TRBV5-1 and TRBJ2-1, with 13 positions matching TRBD2. CDR1 SGHRS and CDR2 YFSETQ come from the germline V gene. The CDR3 length is 18 residues. J lost 4 bases, V lost 4 bases, and 11 bases had no gene match. The CDR3 bases are TGCGCCAGCAGCCCGGGACTAGCGGGACCCTCCGGATACAATGAGCAGTTCTTC. Translated: CASSPGLAGPSGYNEQFF.

The chain is built from TRBV29-1 and TRBJ2-3, with a possible D match to TRBD1 (5 bases). Germline V CDR1 and CDR2: SQVTM, ANQGSEA. The CDR3 is made up of 12 amino acids. The V end was cut by 4 bases, the J end by 4 bases, with 9 bases between. DNA of the CDR3: TGCAGCGTTGCCAGGGAAGCAGATACGCAGTATTTT. Amino acids: CSVAREADTQYF.

The rearrangement uses TRBV5-5 and TRBJ2-7; TRBD2 aligns across 14 bases. Germline CDR1 and CDR2: SGHKS and YYEKEE (reference sequence). V dropped 0 bases and J dropped 5; count of bases not matched to a gene: 4. This CDR3 is 16 amino acids long. In DNA, the CDR3 is TGTGCCAGCAGCTTGGGACTAGCGGGAGGGCGCCACGAGCAGTACGTC. Amino acid sequence: CASSLGLAGGRHEQYV.

The J gene is TRBJ2-7, the V gene TRBV6-1; 14 positions match TRBD2. The junction had 5 bases not matched to a gene; V was cut back by 7 bases and J by 3 bases. Germline CDR1 and CDR2: MNHNS and SASEGT. The CDR3 contains 15 residues. The CDR3 spells CASMSGTSGSYEQYV. Here the CDR3 DNA reads TGTGCCAGCATGTCCGGGACTAGCGGGAGCTACGAGCAGTACGTC.

The genes are TRBV10-1 and TRBJ2-2, with 10 positions matching TRBD2. The trim removed 4 bases at V and 2 bases at J, leaving 13 bases unmatched. There are 19 residues in the CDR3. Germline V CDR1 and CDR2: WNHNN, SYGVQD (reference sequence). This chain's CDR3 is CASSGGGTSDGRNTGELFF. CDR3 sequence (DNA): TGCGCCAGCAGTGGAGGAGGGACTAGCGATGGTAGAAACACCGGGGAGCTGTTTTTT.

V and J are TRBV9 and TRBJ2-1, with 10 bases aligning to TRBD1. V lost 3 bases and J lost 6; bases outside the gene matches: 12. CDR3 length equals 17 residues. From germline, CDR1 is SGDLS and CDR2 YYNGEE. CDR3 protein: CASSDFSAGTGVNEQFF. The CDR3 DNA reads as TGTGCCAGCAGCGATTTCTCGGCCGGGACAGGGGTCAATGAGCAGTTCTTC.

The V and J genes are TRBV5-1 and TRBJ2-1; D remains unclear. The V end lost 0 bases, the J end lost 2 bases, and 9 bases lay between the germline ends. The CDR3 is 15 residues long. CDR1 is SGHRS and CDR2 is YFSETQ in the germline V gene. The CDR3 DNA follows: TGCGCCAGCAGCTTGGATGCCAGTACCTACAATGAGCAGTTCTTC. Translated: CASSLDASTYNEQFF. The whole variable domain, filled in from reference TRBV5-1 and TRBJ2-1, reads KAGVTQTPRYLIKTRGQQVTLSCSPISGHRSVSWYQQTPGQGLQFLFEYFSETQRNKGNFPGRFSGRQFSNSRSEMNVSTLELGDSALYLCASSLDASTYNEQFFGPGTRLTVL.

The sample holds one count of this clone. This rearrangement joins TRBV27 to TRBJ1-2; TRBD1 might be the D (5 bases). The ends were cut back, 5 bases at V and 4 bases at J, with 11 bases in the middle. Germline V gene lookup returns CDR1 MNHEY and CDR2 SMNVEV (reference sequence). The CDR3 spans 13 residues. CDR3 region: CASSKGHIYGYTF. DNA for the CDR3: TGTGCCAGCAGTAAAGGACACATCTATGGCTACACCTTC.

The chain recombines TRBV10-3 with TRBJ1-5, with unresolved D. Deletions cut 9 bases from V and 5 bases from J, with 11 bases between. From germline, CDR1 is ENHRY and CDR2 SYGVKD. The length of the CDR3 is 12 residues. In DNA form, the CDR3 reads TGTGCCATTTCACACGGAGATCAGCCCCAGCATTTT. Protein sequence: CAISHGDQPQHF.

The chain uses TRBV6-5 and TRBJ1-3; the match to TRBD1 covers 8 bases. CDR1 is MNHEY and CDR2 is SVGAGI in the germline V gene. V shed 7 bases, J shed 2 bases, and the junction held 4 bases outside the gene matches. This CDR3 is built from 14 residues. Here the CDR3 reads CASTQDRAGNTIYF. CDR3 DNA sequence: TGTGCCAGCACTCAGGACAGGGCTGGAAACACCATATATTTT.

V gene TRBV19 combines with J gene TRBJ1-2; tentative D call: TRBD1 (6 bases). CDR3 size: 12 residues. V lost 8 bases and J 8 bases, leaving 15 bases between the germline ends. Germline values: CDR1 LNHDA, CDR2 SQIVND (reference sequence). The CDR3 loop is CASGTGPRGYTF. For the CDR3, the DNA is TGTGCCAGTGGAACAGGGCCCAGGGGCTACACCTTC.

The chain is built from TRBV6-1 and TRBJ2-7; 14 bases map to TRBD2. V gave up 2 bases and J gave up 5 bases; unmatched junction bases: 11. There are 18 residues in the CDR3. Germline values: CDR1 MNHNS, CDR2 SASEGT. In DNA, the CDR3 is TGTGCCAGCAGTGAATCGGGACTAGCGGGAGTACCTGGGGACGAGCAGTACTTC. This encodes CASSESGLAGVPGDEQYF.

V and J are TRBV4-1 and TRBJ2-7, with 9 bases that match TRBD1. Trimming cost V 2 bases and J 7 bases; bases outside gene matches: 6. The CDR3 covers 14 residues. Germline V lookup: CDR1 MGHRA, CDR2 YSYEKL. The CDR3 sequence: CASSQPTGGQEQYF. CDR3 in DNA: TGCGCCAGCAGCCAACCGACAGGGGGACAAGAGCAGTACTTC.

This clone was picked up a small number of times. V and J are TRBV12-5 and TRBJ2-7; D remains ambiguous. The CDR3 has 13 amino acids. The germline CDR1 and CDR2 sequences are LGHNT and FRNRAP. Trimming removed 3 bases from V and 5 bases from J, with 11 bases in between. The CDR3 reads CASGFNSFDEQYF. CDR3 nucleotide sequence: TGTGCTAGTGGTTTCAACAGTTTCGACGAGCAGTACTTC.

J is TRBJ2-2 and V is TRBV5-6; D call uncertain. V was shortened by 4 bases and J by 3 bases, with 10 bases between the two germline ends. The CDR3 length is 14 residues. Looked up from germline, CDR1 is SGHDT and CDR2 is YYEEEE. As DNA, the CDR3 is TGTGCCAGCAGCAGTTCACTTGACACCGGGGAGCTGTTTTTT. It specifies CASSSSLDTGELFF.

This chain joins TRBV28 and TRBJ2-7; D ambiguous. Germline V gene sequence: CDR1 MDHEN, CDR2 SYDVKM. The CDR3 length is 13 residues. V was pared by 5 bases and J by 2 bases, with 10 bases between. In nucleotides, the CDR3 is TGTGCCAGCAGTACGGGTAGTCCCTACGAGCAGTACGTC. Protein: CASSTGSPYEQYV.

This rearrangement joins TRBV6-6 to TRBJ2-7, with 8 bases fitting TRBD1. The CDR3 sequence is 11 residues long. V lost 8 bases to trimming and J lost 6 bases; unmatched junction nucleotides: 3. Germline values: CDR1 MNHNY, CDR2 SVGAGI (reference sequence). Here the CDR3 DNA reads TGTGCCAGCTCGGACAGGGTCGAGCAGTACGTC. Encoded protein: CASSDRVEQYV.

J is TRBJ2-7 and V is TRBV11-3; D is perhaps TRBD1 (5 bases). This CDR3 region has 12 residues. Germline values: CDR1 SGHNT, CDR2 YENEEA. Trimming shortened V by 1 base and J by 12 bases, and 13 bases separated the two germline ends. The CDR3 sequence is CASSLGQGRPYV. CDR3 nucleotides: TGTGCCAGCAGCTTAGGGCAGGGAAGGCCGTACGTC.

The chain combines TRBV7-6 with TRBJ2-4, with no clear D. Germline V gives CDR1 SGHVS, CDR2 FNYEAQ. CDR3 length equals 15 residues. The V end was cut by 0 bases, the J end by 0 bases, with 6 bases between. This CDR3 is CASSLAVLAKNIQYF. The CDR3 bases are TGTGCCAGCAGCTTAGCGGTACTAGCCAAAAACATTCAGTACTTC. The full variable domain, its missing parts supplied by reference TRBV7-6 and TRBJ2-4, is GAGVSQSPRYKVTKRGQDVALRCDPISGHVSLYWYRQALGQGPEFLTYFNYEAQQDKSGLPNDRFSAERPEGSISTLTIQRTEQRDSAMYRCASSLAVLAKNIQYFGAGTRLSVL.

This sequence joins TRBV4-1 and TRBJ2-1; TRBD1 matches 9 bases. Germline V gene lookup returns CDR1 MGHRA and CDR2 YSYEKL. The junction had 9 bases not matched to a gene; V was cut back by 4 bases and J by 8 bases. This CDR3 comprises 15 residues. This chain's CDR3 is CASSPIGQGSYEQFF. The CDR3 region has the DNA TGCGCCAGCAGCCCCATAGGACAGGGGAGCTATGAGCAGTTCTTC.

The chain couples TRBV7-3 to TRBJ2-1; TRBD2 agrees at 13 bases. J was trimmed by 12 bases and V by 5 bases; bases with no gene match: 7. Germline-derived CDR1 and CDR2 are SGHTA and FQGTGA. This CDR3 contains 14 residues. CDR3 protein: CASSPGTSGTSQFF. The CDR3 bases are TGTGCCAGCAGCCCCGGGACTAGCGGGACCTCGCAGTTCTTC.

V and J are TRBV14 and TRBJ1-2, with 7 bases lining up with TRBD1. The junction had 7 bases not matched to a gene; V was cut back by 4 bases and J by 5 bases. The CDR3 has 14 residues. Germline-derived CDR1 and CDR2 are SGHDN and FVKESK. The CDR3 sequence is CASSPQQGWYGYTF. CDR3 bases: TGTGCCAGCAGCCCTCAACAGGGGTGGTATGGCTACACCTTC.

The chain combines TRBV6-5 with TRBJ2-2; 11 bases are a match to TRBD2. Germline lookup yields CDR1 MNHEY and CDR2 SVGAGI. Unmatched junction bases numbered 5, after V lost 6 bases and J lost 5 bases. There are 15 residues in the CDR3. The CDR3 DNA reads TGTGCCAGCAGCCGACTAGCGGGACTTACCGGGGAGCTGTTTTTT. It translates to CASSRLAGLTGELFF.